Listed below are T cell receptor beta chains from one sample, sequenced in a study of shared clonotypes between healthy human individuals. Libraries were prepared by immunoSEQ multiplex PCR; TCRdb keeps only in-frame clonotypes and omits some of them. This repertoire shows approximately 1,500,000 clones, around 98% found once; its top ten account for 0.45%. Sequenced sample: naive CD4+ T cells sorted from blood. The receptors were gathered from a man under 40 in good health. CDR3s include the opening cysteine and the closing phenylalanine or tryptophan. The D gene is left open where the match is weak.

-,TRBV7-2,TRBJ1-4,CASSLAPTNEKLFF
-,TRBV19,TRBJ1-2,CASSIAGVDYGYTF
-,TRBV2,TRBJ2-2,CASSVTTAGELFF
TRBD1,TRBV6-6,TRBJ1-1,CASLTGVNTEAFF
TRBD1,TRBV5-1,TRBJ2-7,CASSLRSGTEYSARREQYF
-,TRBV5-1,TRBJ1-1,CASRPQGMNTEAFF
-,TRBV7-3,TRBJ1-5,CASSDGPNQPQHF
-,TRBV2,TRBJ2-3,CASSVRQSTDTQYF
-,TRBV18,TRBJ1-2,CASSQTQGNYGYTF
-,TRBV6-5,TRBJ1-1,CASSSLVNTEAFF
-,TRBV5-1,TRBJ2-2,CASSLVGHEGGRELFF
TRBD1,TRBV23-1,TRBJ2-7,CASSPRDSVFLGKPEQYF
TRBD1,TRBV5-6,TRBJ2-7,CASSLLRDRGGHEQYF
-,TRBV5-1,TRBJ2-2,CASSSDPYTGELFF
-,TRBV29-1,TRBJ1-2,CSVERGSRGYTF
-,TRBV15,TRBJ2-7,CATSRDNGRYEQYF
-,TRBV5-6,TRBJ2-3,CASSLARREPAFTDTQYF
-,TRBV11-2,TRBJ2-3,CASRRTDTQYF
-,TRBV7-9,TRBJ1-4,CASSLGSRTGGVEKLFF
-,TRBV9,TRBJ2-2,CASTFGLNTGELFF
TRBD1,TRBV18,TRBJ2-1,CASSPVTGPSSYNEQFF
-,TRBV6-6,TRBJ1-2,CASSYGGVLANGYTF
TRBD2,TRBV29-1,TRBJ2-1,CSVEDGLAGGNEQFF
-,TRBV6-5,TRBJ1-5,CASSLLGGWQPQHF
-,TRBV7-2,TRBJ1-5,CASSLAGPSNQPQHF
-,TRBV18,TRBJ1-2,CASSPSSVQGNYGYTF
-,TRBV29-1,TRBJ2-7,CSVDLQGEYEQYF
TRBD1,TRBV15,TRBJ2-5,CATSRQGAQETQYF
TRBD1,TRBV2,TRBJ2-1,CASNRDRAINEQFF
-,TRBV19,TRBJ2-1,CASTVGGGNYNEQFF
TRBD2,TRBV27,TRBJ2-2,CASSVPGLAVPNTGELFF
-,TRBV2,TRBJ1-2,CASSEAPGGGYTF
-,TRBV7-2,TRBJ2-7,CASSLEYPRRTGWYF
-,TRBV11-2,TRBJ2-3,CASSHIRRETDTQYF
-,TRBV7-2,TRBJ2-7,CASSDPDYLYEQYF
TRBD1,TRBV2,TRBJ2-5,CASRDRRYQETQYF
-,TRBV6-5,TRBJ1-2,CASSYSTDNYGYTF
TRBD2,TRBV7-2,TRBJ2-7,CASSLVTSGLYEQYF
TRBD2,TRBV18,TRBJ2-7,CASSPPTSGRAYEQYF
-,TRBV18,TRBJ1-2,CASSPPGRGGYTF
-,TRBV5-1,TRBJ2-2,CASSLAVPGVSGELFF
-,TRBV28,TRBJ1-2,CASFSGPSYGYTF
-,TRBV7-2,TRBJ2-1,CASSPDLPYNEQFF
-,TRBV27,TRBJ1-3,CASRDIDGSTGNTIYF
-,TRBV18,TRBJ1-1,CASSLQEGGPEAFF
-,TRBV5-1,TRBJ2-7,CASSLVPVGGIYYEQYF
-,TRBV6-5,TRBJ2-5,CASSYRAVQETQYF
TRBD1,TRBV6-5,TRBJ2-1,CASSTTGGANNEQFF
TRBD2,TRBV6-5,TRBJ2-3,CASSLQREGHHTQYF
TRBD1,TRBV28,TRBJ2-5,CASSPRDRLRLIETQYF
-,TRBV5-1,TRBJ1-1,CASSGGGDGTEAFF
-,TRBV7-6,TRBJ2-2,CASSYIRAGELFF
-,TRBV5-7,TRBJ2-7,CASSLERQSGEQYF
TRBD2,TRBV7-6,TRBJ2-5,CASSFGGSKETQYF
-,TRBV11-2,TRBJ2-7,CASSVEGGWESYEQYF
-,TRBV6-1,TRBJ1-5,CASSEALNSNQPQHF
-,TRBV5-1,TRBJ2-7,CASSLTGATYEQYF
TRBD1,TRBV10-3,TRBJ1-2,CASGTGDNYGYTF
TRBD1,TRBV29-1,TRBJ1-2,CSAGQESYTF
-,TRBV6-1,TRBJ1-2,CASSQTRYGYTF